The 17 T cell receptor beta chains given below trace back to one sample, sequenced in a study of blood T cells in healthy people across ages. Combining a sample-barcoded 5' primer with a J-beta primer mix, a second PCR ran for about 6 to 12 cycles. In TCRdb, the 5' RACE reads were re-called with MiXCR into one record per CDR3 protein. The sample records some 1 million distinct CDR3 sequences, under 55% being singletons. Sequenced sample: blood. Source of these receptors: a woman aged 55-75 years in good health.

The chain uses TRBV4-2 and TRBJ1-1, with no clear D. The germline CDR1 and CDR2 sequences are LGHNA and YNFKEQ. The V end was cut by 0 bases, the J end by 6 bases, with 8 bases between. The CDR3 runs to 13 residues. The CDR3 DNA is TGTGCCAGCAGCCAAGAGAGGACCTCTGAAGCTTTCTTT. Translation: CASSQERTSEAFF.

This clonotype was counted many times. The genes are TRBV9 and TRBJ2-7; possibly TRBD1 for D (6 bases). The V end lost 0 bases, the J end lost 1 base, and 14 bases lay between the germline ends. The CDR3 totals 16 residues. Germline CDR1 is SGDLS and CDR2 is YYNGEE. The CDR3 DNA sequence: TGTGCCAGCAGCGTAGGGGCAGGGGACCCTTCCTACGAGCAGTACTTC. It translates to CASSVGAGDPSYEQYF.

CDR3 in DNA: TGCGCCAGCAGCTTGGGGGCACAGAGGGCCTCTGAAGCTTTCTTT. It yields the protein CASSLGAQRASEAFF. The chain recombines TRBV5-1 with TRBJ1-1; D not certain. The germline V gene encodes CDR1 SGHRS and CDR2 YFSETQ. The CDR3 covers 15 residues. Trimming pared 0 bases from V and 6 bases from J, leaving 15 bases between. The full variable domain, with the rest looked up from reference TRBV5-1 and TRBJ1-1, is KAGVTQTPRYLIKTRGQQVTLSCSPISGHRSVSWYQQTPGQGLQFLFEYFSETQRNKGNFPGRFSGRQFSNSRSEMNVSTLELGDSALYLCASSLGAQRASEAFFGQGTRLTVV.

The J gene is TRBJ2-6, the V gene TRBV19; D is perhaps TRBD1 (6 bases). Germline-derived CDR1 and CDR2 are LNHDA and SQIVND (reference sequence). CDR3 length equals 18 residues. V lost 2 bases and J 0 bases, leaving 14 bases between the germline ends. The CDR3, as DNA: TGTGCCAGTAGTATATCCGACGGGACACACTCTGGGGCCAACGTCCTGACTTTC. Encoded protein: CASSISDGTHSGANVLTF.

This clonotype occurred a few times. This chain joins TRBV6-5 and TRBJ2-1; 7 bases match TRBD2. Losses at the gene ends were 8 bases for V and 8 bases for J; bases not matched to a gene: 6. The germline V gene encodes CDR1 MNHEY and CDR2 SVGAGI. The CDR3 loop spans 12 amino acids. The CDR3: CASGRREYEQFF. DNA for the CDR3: TGTGCCAGCGGTCGGCGGGAGTATGAGCAGTTCTTC.

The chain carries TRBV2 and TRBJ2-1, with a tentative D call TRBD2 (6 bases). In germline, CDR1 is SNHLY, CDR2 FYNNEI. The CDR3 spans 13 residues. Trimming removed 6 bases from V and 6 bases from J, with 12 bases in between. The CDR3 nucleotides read TGTGCCAGCAGAGAGACTAGGACCAATGAGCAGTTCTTC. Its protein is CASRETRTNEQFF.

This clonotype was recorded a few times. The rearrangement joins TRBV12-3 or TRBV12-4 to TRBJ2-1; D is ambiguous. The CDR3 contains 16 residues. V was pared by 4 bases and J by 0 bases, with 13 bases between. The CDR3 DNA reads TGTGCCAGCAGTTCTGGTGGGGTTAGCTCCTACAATGAGCAGTTCTTC. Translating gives CASSSGGVSSYNEQFF.

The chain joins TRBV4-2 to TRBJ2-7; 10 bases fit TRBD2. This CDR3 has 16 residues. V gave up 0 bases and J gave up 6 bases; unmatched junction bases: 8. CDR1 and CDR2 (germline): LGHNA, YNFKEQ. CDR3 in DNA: TGTGCCAGCAGCCAAGATAGGCTAGCGGGAGTCAGCGAGCAGTACTTC. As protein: CASSQDRLAGVSEQYF.

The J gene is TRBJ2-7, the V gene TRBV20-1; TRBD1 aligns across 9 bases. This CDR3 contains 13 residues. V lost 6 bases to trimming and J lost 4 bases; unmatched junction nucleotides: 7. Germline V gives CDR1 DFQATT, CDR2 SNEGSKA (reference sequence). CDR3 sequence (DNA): TGCAGTGCCATCCGGGACAGGGTTTACGAGCAGTACTTC. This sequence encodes CSAIRDRVYEQYF.

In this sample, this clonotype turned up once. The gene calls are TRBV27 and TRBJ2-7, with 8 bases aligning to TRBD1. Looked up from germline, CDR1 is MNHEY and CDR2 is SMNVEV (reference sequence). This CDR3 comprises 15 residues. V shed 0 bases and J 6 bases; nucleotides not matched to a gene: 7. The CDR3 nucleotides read TGTGCCAGCAGTTTATCCGGGACAGGACCATGCGAGCAGTACTTC. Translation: CASSLSGTGPCEQYF.

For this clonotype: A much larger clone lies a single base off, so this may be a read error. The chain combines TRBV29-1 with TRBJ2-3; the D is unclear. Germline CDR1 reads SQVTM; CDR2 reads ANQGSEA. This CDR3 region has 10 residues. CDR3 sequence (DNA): TGCAGCGCTCGGGCAGATACGCGGTATTTT. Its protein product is CSARADTRYF.

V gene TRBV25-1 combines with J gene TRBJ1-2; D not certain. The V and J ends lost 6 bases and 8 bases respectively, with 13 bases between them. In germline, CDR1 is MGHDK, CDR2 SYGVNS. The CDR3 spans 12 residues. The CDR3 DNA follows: TGTGCCAGCAGGGGAGCAACCCGGGGCTACACCTTC. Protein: CASRGATRGYTF.

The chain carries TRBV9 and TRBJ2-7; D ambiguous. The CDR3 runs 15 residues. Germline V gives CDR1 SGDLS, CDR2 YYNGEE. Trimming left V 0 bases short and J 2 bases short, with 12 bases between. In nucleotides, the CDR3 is TGTGCCAGCAGCGTAGAGGCCGAACCCGCCTACGAGCAGTACTTC. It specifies CASSVEAEPAYEQYF.

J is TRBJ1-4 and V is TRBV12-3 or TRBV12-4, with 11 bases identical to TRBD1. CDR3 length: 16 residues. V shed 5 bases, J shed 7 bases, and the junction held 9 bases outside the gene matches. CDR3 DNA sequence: TGTGCCAGCAGTATCTTCGGACAGGGGGCTGGTGAAAAACTGTTTTTT. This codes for CASSIFGQGAGEKLFF.

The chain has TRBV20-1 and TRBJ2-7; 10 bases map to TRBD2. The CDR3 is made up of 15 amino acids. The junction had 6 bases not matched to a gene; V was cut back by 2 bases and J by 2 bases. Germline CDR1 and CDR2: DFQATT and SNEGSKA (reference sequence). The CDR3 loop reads CSARPPGLATYEQYF. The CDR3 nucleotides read TGCAGTGCTAGACCCCCGGGACTAGCGACCTACGAGCAGTACTTC.

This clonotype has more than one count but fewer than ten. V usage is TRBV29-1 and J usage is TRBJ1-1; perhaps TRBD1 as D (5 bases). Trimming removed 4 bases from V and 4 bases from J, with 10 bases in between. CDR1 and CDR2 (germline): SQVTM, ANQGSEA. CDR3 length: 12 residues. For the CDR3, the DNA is TGCAGCGTTGTCAGGGCCGGCACTGAAGCTTTCTTT. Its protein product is CSVVRAGTEAFF.

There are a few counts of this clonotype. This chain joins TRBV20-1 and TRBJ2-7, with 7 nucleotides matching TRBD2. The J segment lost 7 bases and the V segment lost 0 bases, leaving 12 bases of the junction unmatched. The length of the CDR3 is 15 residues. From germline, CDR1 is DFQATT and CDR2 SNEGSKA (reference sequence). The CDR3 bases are TGCAGTGCTAGAGAGGAGGGAGGGCCGTATCGTGAGCAGTACTTC. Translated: CSAREEGGPYREQYF.